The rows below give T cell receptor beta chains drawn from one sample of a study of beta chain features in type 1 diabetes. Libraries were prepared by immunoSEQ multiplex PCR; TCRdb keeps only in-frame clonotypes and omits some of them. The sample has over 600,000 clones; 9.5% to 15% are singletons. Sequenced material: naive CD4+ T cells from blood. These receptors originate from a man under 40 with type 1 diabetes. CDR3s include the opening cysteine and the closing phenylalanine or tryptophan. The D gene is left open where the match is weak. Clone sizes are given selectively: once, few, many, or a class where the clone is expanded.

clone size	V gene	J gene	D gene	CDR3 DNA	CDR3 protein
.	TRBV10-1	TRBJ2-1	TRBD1	TGCGCCAGCAGTGGAGGGCCCGGACAGGGTAACAATGAGCAGTTCTTC	CASSGGPGQGNNEQFF
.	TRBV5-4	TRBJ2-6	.	TGTGCCAGCGGGCTTGGAGGGAGAACTGGGGCCAACGTCCTGACTTTC	CASGLGGRTGANVLTF
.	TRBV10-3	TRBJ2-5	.	TGTGCCATCAGTGTAACGGCAGGCGGATCAGAGACCCAGTACTTC	CAISVTAGGSETQYF
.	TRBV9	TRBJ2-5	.	TGTGCCAGCAGCGTAGATCAAGAGACCCAGTACTTC	CASSVDQETQYF
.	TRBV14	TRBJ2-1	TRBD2	TGTGCCAGCAGTGTGACTAGCGGGGGGGCCCTAGAGCAGTTCTTC	CASSVTSGGALEQFF
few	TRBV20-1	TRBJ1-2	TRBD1	TGCAGTGCTACGACAGGGGAGGGCTACACCTTC	CSATTGEGYTF
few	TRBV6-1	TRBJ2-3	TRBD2	TGTGCCAGCAGTGCCAGCGGGGGCTCGTGGAACACAGATACGCAGTATTTT	CASSASGGSWNTDTQYF
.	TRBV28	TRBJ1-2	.	TGTGCCACCCGGACTTTAGCTAACTATGGCTACACCTTC	CATRTLANYGYTF
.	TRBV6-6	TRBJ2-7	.	TGTGCCAGCAGTTACTCAGACAGTCTTGACTACGAGCAGTACTTC	CASSYSDSLDYEQYF
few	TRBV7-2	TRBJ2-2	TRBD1	TGTGCCAGCAGCTTAAGGGACAGGGACACCGGGGAGCTGTTTTTT	CASSLRDRDTGELFF
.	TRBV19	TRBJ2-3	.	TGTGCCAGTAGTATAGCATGGGACCATACGCAGTATTTT	CASSIAWDHTQYF
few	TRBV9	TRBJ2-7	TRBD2	TGTGCCAGCAGCGTGACTAGCGGGGACATCTACGAGCAGTACTTC	CASSVTSGDIYEQYF
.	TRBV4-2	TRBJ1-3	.	TGTGCCAGCAGCTTCCTGGGTACTGGAAACACCATATATTTT	CASSFLGTGNTIYF
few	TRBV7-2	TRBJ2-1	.	TGTGCCAGCAGTCCACAGGGTCACTCCTACAATGAGCAGTTCTTC	CASSPQGHSYNEQFF
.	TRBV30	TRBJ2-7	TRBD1	TGTGCCTGGACCCAGGACAGGACAAGCCCCTACGAGCAGTACTTC	CAWTQDRTSPYEQYF
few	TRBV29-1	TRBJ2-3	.	TGCAGCGTTGAGTACCGCAGGGCCCCAGATACGCAGTATTTT	CSVEYRRAPDTQYF
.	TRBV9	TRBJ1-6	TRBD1	TGTGCCAGCAGCGTAGATGGGACAGGGGGCCAGTCACCCCTCCACTTT	CASSVDGTGGQSPLHF
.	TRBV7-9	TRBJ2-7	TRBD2	TGTGCCAGCAGCTCATCCGGGGGGTCCTACGAGCAGTACTTC	CASSSSGGSYEQYF
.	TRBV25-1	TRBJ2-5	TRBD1	TGTGCCAGCAGTACGGGACAGGGATTTCCCGGGACCCAGTACTTC	CASSTGQGFPGTQYF
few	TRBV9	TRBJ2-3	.	TGTGCCAGCAGCGCTGGGGGGCTCTCCACAGATACGCAGTATTTT	CASSAGGLSTDTQYF
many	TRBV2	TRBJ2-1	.	TGTGCCAGCAGGGCATACAATGAGCAGTTCTTC	CASRAYNEQFF
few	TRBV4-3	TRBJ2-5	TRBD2	TGCGCCAGCAGCCAAGGGAATAGCGGGGGCTCCAGGGAGACCCAGTACTTC	CASSQGNSGGSRETQYF
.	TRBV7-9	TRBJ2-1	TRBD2	TGTGCCAGCAGCGCCGGGACTAGGTACAATGAGCAGTTCTTC	CASSAGTRYNEQFF
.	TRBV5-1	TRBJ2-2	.	TGCGCCAGCAGCTTAATAGGGCGCACCGGGGAGCTGTTTTTT	CASSLIGRTGELFF
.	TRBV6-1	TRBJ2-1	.	TGTGCCAGCAGTGAATTAAACAATGAGCAGTTCTTC	CASSELNNEQFF
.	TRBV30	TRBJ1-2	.	TGTGCCTGGAGTCACCCCACTGGTCTCGCGGCTGGCTACACCTTC	CAWSHPTGLAAGYTF
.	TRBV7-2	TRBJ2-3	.	TGTGCCAGCAGCTCCTCCCTGTCGACAGATACGCAGTATTTT	CASSSSLSTDTQYF
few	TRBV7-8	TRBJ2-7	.	TGTGCCAGCAGCCCGATCGGGAGTCGCTACGAGCAGTACTTC	CASSPIGSRYEQYF
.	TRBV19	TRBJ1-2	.	TGTGCCAGTAGTATACAGGGAGGACCCTATGGCTACACCTTC	CASSIQGGPYGYTF
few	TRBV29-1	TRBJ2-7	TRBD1	TGCAGCGTCGCGGGACAGGGCAACGAGCAGTACTTC	CSVAGQGNEQYF
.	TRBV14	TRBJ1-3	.	TGTGCCAGATCAGGCTCTGGAAACACCATATATTTT	CARSGSGNTIYF
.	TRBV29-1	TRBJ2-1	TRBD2	TGCAGCCTTTTCGGGAGGTACAATGAGCAGTTCTTC	CSLFGRYNEQFF
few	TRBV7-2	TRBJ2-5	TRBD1	TGTGCCAGCAGCTACCCTAGGGGGCGGGAGACCCAGTACTTC	CASSYPRGRETQYF
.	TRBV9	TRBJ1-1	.	TGTGCCAGCAGCGTAGGAGGGAGGACCAACACTGAAGCTTTCTTT	CASSVGGRTNTEAFF
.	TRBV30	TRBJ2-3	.	TGTGCCTGGAGTGTACCAGGGGCAGATACGCAGTATTTT	CAWSVPGADTQYF
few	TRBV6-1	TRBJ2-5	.	TGTGCCAGCACCGGCTGGGCCGCCGGGCAAGAGACCCAGTACTTC	CASTGWAAGQETQYF
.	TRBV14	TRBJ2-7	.	TGTGCCAGCGGGACATATGCCTACGAGCAGTACTTC	CASGTYAYEQYF
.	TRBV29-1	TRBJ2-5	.	TGCAGCGTCTCTAGTTACGGATCAGGTTCCAGGAGTACCCAGTACTTC	CSVSSYGSGSRSTQYF